Presented here are 9 T cell receptor beta chains from one specimen sequenced in a study of blood T cells in healthy people across ages. A second PCR of 7 to 11 cycles used a sample-barcoded 5' primer and a J-beta primer mix. TCRdb re-called the 5' RACE reads through MiXCR, storing one row per CDR3 protein. The sample comprises over 750,000 distinct CDR3 sequences, about 25% of which are singletons, and 9% to 9.5% rests with the top ten. This sample was also put to use in a study of T cells of mothers and their children.

The sequencing input was blood. The receptors shown here come from a boy aged 5-17 years in good health.

This chain uses TRBV25-1 with TRBJ2-7; TRBD1 is a possible D gene (7 bases). V shed 6 bases and J shed 7 bases, with 22 bases lying between them. Germline CDR1 is MGHDK and CDR2 is SYGVNS. The CDR3 runs 15 residues. CDR3 DNA sequence: TGTGCCAGCAGACCTGGAGGCAGGGGGGCTAGGGAGCAGTACTTC. This gives the protein CASRPGGRGAREQYF.

This chain links TRBV6-5 with TRBJ2-7; a possible D gene is TRBD2 (6 bases). Germline lookup yields CDR1 MNHEY and CDR2 SVGAGI. The CDR3 contains 14 residues. Between the trimmed V and J ends, which lost 7 bases and 4 bases, there was a span of 17 bases. The CDR3 region is CASTDPTRGYEQYF. DNA for the CDR3: TGTGCCAGCACCGACCCCACCCGGGGGTACGAGCAGTACTTC.

A word on this clonotype: This may arise from a read error, as a much more abundant clone is one base away. As the CDR3 is not closed by the conserved phenylalanine or tryptophan, this likely results from a read error. The gene calls are TRBV7-9 and TRBJ1-1; D not certain. From germline, CDR1 is SEHNR and CDR2 FQNEAQ (reference sequence). The CDR3 sequence is 11 residues long. Between the trimmed V and J ends, which lost 2 bases and 5 bases, there was a span of 3 bases. The CDR3 protein is CASSLITEAFC. CDR3 in DNA: TGTGCCAGCAGCTTAATTACTGAAGCTTTCTGT.

This clonotype has more than one count but fewer than ten. The J gene is TRBJ2-5, the V gene TRBV13, with 9 bases fitting TRBD2. The germline gives CDR1 PRHDT, CDR2 FYEKMQ (reference sequence). The CDR3 covers 17 residues. V lost 2 bases to trimming and J lost 3 bases; unmatched junction nucleotides: 10. CDR3 protein: CASSLLSAGGPEETQYF. The CDR3 DNA reads as TGTGCCAGCAGCTTACTTTCGGCGGGAGGGCCGGAAGAGACCCAGTACTTC.

This clonotype was picked up one time. This chain links TRBV7-2 with TRBJ2-5, with D perhaps TRBD1 or TRBD2 (6 bases each). The V end lost 3 bases, the J end lost 1 base, and 18 bases lay between the germline ends. Per germline, CDR1 SGHTA and CDR2 FQGNSA. The length of the CDR3 is 17 residues. Here the CDR3 reads CASSFTGGRSFQETQYF. The CDR3 DNA follows: TGTGCCAGCAGCTTTACCGGGGGCAGGAGCTTCCAAGAGACCCAGTACTTC.

Notes on this clonotype: Relative to the germline gene, one junction end is altered; a read error may explain this. The chain links TRBV7-9 to TRBJ1-3; TRBD1 is a possible D gene (6 bases). This CDR3 comprises 17 residues. Looked up from germline, CDR1 is SEHNR and CDR2 is FQNEAQ (reference sequence). Here the CDR3 DNA reads TGTGCCAGCAGCTTGGGCCCCAGGGGCTTCTCTGGAAACACCGTATATTTT. It is translated as CASSLGPRGFSGNTVYF.

There are a few counts of this clonotype. The chain couples TRBV20-1 to TRBJ2-5; 8 bases line up with TRBD1. The assigned J gene may be wrong: the sequence end matches TRBJ2-1 better. CDR3 length: 13 residues. Germline V CDR1 and CDR2: DFQATT, SNEGSKA (reference sequence). CDR3: CSASEYRGNEQFF. CDR3 coding DNA: TGCAGTGCTAGCGAATACAGGGGGAATGAGCAGTTCTTC.

The chain uses TRBV4-1 and TRBJ2-1, with D possibly TRBD2 on 6 matching bases. The germline V and J ends were trimmed by 3 bases and 4 bases, with 16 bases remaining between them. CDR1 is MGHRA, CDR2 YSYEKL, per germline. The CDR3 spans 16 residues. DNA of the CDR3: TGCGCCAGCAGCCACGGAGGGGCGGGGCCTTACAATGAGCAGTTCTTC. This gives the protein CASSHGGAGPYNEQFF.

This clonotype was counted a single time. The CDR3 sequence is CASSFRAGRSYGYTF. As DNA, the CDR3 is TGTGCCAGCAGCTTCAGGGCAGGGAGAAGCTATGGCTACACCTTC. J is TRBJ1-2 and V is TRBV5-6, with TRBD1 as a possible D gene (5 bases). The CDR3 extends over 15 amino acids. CDR1 is SGHDT and CDR2 is YYEEEE in the germline V gene. Trimming shortened V by 2 bases and J by 4 bases, and 15 bases separated the two germline ends.